Here is one T cell receptor beta chain with its context. Sequencing used immunoSEQ multiplex PCR; TCRdb keeps in-frame clones, though not all of them. This table has roughly 100,000 clones, roughly 84% appearing once. These data are taken from a study of OX40 agonist ivuxolimab in advanced cancers. The source is an adult with an advanced solid tumor such as melanoma, head and neck, liver or kidney cancer. The material sequenced was CD4+ or CD8+ T cells sorted from blood, taken in a trial of the OX40 agonist ivuxolimab.

Here the CDR3 DNA reads TGTGCCAGCGGCCGGCCCGAACCTAATGAAAAACTGTTTTTT. Its translation: CASGRPEPNEKLFF. The V gene is TRBV25-1, the J gene TRBJ1-4; no definite D call. CDR3 size: 14 residues. V was shortened by 8 bases and J by 3 bases, with 13 bases between the two germline ends. Germline CDR1 is MGHDK and CDR2 is SYGVNS. The complete variable domain, with remaining parts taken from reference TRBV25-1 and TRBJ1-4, reads EADIYQTPRYLVIGTGKKITLECSQTMGHDKMYWYQQDPGMELHLIHYSYGVNSTEKGDLSSESTVSRIRTEHFPLTLESARPSHTSQYLCASGRPEPNEKLFFGSGTQLSVL.